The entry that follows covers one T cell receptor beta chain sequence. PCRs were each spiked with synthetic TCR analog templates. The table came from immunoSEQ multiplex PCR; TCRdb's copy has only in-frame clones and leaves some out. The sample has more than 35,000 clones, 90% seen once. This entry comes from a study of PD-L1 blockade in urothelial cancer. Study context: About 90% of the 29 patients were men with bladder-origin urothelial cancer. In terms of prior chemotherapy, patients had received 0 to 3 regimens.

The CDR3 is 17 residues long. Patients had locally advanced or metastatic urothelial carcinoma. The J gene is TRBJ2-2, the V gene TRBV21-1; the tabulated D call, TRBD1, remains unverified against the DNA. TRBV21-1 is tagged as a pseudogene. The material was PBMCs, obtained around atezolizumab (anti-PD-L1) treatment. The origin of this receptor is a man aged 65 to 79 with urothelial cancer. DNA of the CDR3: TGTGCCAGCAGCACAAATTCCCCGACAGGGTACACCGGGGAGCTGTTTTTT. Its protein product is CASSTNSPTGYTGELFF.